Shown below are 3 T cell receptor beta chains from a single sample sequenced in a study of CD8 T cells in Susac syndrome. Random hexamers were used to reverse transcribe an amount of roughly 0.5 to 1 ug RNA. MiXCR, run by TCRdb on the immunoSEQ multiplex PCR reads, gives a single entry per CDR3 protein. The sample shows approximately 65,000 distinct CDR3 sequences, approximately 92% of them seen only once. The sequenced sample was CD8+ T cells from PBMCs. The source is a human donor in good health.

With respect to this clonotype: One end of the junction fails to match germline, which may point to a read error. The V gene is TRBV19, the J gene TRBJ2-3; TRBD2 might be the D (6 bases). The CDR3 consists of 16 residues. Germline V gene data show CDR1 as LNHDA and CDR2 as SQIVND (reference sequence). The CDR3 DNA sequence: TGTGCCAGTAGTATAGATGGCGGGGCTAGCACAGGTACGCAGTATTTT. Translating it yields CASSIDGGASTGTQYF.

This chain links TRBV27 with TRBJ1-1; 10 bases map to TRBD1. V gave up 5 bases and J gave up 7 bases; unmatched junction bases: 13. There are 16 residues in the CDR3. CDR1 and CDR2 from the germline V gene are MNHEY and SMNVEV (reference sequence). The CDR3 protein is CASSMAGGTGVREAFF. CDR3 DNA: TGTGCCAGCAGTATGGCCGGGGGGACAGGGGTCCGTGAAGCTTTCTTT.

CDR3 region: CASSQVGTAFMNTEAFF. CDR3 DNA sequence: TGTGCCAGCAGCCAGGTAGGGACAGCCTTCATGAACACTGAAGCTTTCTTT. The gene calls are TRBV3-1 and TRBJ1-1, with TRBD1 matching 7 bases. The germline gives CDR1 LGHDT, CDR2 YNNKEL (reference sequence). The CDR3 contains 17 residues. V was clipped by 3 bases and J by 0 bases; unmatched bases: 10. The entire variable domain, with the rest obtained from reference TRBV3-1 and TRBJ1-1, is as follows: DTAVSQTPKYLVTQMGNDKSIKCEQNLGHDTMYWYKQDSKKFLKIMFSYNNKELIINETVPNRFSPKSPDKAHLNLHINSLELGDSAVYFCASSQVGTAFMNTEAFFGQGTRLTVV.